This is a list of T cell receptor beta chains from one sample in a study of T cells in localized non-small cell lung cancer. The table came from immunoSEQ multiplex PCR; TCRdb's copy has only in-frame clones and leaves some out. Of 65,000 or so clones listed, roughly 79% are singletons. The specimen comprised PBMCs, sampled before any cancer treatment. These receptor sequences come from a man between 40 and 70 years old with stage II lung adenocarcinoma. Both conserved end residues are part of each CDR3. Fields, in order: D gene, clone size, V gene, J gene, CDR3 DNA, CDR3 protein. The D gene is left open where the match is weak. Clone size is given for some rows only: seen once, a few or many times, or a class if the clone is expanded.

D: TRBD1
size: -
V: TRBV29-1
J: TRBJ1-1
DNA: TGCAGCGCCAAAGCGACAGGGATGAACACTGAAGCTTTCTTT
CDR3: CSAKATGMNTEAFF

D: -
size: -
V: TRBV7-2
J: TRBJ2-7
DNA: TGTGCCAGCAGCTTAACCATTCGGGGGAGCGAGCAGTACTTC
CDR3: CASSLTIRGSEQYF

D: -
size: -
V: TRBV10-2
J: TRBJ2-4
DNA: TGCGCCAGCAGTGAGTTGGCAGGGAATCTTTGGGAGGACAAAAACATTCAGTACTTC
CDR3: CASSELAGNLWEDKNIQYF

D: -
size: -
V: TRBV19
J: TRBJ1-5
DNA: TGTGCCAGTAGTCGAGGATATAGCAATCAGCCCCAGCATTTT
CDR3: CASSRGYSNQPQHF

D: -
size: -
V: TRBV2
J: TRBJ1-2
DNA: TGTGCCAGCGAGACTGGGAACTATGGCTACACCTTC
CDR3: CASETGNYGYTF

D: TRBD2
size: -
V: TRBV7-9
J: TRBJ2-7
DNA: TGTGCCAGCAGCTCGAGGCTAGCGGGAGCCTACGAGCAGTACTTC
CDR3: CASSSRLAGAYEQYF

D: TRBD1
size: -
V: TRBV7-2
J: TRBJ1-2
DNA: TGTGCCAGCAGCACCGACAGGGGGTACTATGGCTACACCTTC
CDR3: CASSTDRGYYGYTF

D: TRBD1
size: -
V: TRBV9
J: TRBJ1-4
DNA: TGTGCCAGCAGCGGCGGGGGACAGGGGAGTGAAAAACTGTTTTTT
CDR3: CASSGGGQGSEKLFF

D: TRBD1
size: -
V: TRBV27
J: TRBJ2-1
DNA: TGTGCCAGCAGTTTGGACAGGGGTGGAAATGAGCAGTTCTTC
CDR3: CASSLDRGGNEQFF

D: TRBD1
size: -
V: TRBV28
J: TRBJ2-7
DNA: TGTGCCAGCAGTTTGTCCAGGGGGCAATACGAGCAGTACTTC
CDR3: CASSLSRGQYEQYF

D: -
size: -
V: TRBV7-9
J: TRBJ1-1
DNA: TGTGCCAGCAGCGTACAGAACACTGAAGCTTTCTTT
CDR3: CASSVQNTEAFF

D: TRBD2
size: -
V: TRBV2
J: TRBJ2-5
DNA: TGTGCCAGCAGTGAAGCGCTAGCTAGCGGCCAAGAGACCCAGTACTTC
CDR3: CASSEALASGQETQYF

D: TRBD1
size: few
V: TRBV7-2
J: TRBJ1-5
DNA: TGTGCCAGCAGCCGACCTACAGGGGGAGGAAGGTATAGCAATCAGCCCCAGCATTTT
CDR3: CASSRPTGGGRYSNQPQHF

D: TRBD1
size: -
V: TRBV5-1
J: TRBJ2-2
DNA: TGCGCCAGCAGTCTCGCCGGGACAGGGGGCCCCGGGGAGCTGTTTTTT
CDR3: CASSLAGTGGPGELFF

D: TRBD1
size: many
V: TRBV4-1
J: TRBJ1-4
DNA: TGCGCCAGCAGCCGAGATTTACCGATTGACAGGGCTGGTGAAAAACTGTTTTTT
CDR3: CASSRDLPIDRAGEKLFF